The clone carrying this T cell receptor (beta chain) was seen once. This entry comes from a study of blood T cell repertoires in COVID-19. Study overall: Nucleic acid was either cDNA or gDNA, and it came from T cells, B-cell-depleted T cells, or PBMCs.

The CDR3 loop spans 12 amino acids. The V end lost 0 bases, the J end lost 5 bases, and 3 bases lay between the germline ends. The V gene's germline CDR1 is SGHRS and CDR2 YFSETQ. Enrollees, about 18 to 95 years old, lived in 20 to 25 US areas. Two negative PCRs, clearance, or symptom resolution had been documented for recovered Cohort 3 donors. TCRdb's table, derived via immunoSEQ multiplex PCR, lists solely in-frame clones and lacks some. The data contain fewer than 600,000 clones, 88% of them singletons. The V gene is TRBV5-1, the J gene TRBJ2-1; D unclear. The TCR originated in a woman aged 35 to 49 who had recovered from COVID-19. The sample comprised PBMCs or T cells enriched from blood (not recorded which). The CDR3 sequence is CASSLANNEQFF. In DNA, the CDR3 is TGCGCCAGCAGCTTGGCTAACAATGAGCAGTTCTTC.